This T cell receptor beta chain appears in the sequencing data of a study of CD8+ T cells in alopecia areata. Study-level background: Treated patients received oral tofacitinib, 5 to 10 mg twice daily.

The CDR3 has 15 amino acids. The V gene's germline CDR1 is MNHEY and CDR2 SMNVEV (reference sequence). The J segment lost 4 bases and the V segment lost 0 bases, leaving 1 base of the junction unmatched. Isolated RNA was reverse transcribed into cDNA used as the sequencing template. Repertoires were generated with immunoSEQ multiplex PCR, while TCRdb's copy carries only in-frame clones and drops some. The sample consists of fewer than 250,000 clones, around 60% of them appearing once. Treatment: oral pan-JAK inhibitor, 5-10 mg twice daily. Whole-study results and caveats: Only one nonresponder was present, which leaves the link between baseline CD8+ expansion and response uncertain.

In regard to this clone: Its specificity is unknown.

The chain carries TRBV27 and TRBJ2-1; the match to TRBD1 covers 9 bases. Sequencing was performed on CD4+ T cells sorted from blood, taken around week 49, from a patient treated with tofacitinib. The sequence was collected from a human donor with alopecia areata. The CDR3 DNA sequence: TGTGCCAGCAGTTTATCGGGACAGGGATACAATGAGCAGTTCTTC. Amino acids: CASSLSGQGYNEQFF.